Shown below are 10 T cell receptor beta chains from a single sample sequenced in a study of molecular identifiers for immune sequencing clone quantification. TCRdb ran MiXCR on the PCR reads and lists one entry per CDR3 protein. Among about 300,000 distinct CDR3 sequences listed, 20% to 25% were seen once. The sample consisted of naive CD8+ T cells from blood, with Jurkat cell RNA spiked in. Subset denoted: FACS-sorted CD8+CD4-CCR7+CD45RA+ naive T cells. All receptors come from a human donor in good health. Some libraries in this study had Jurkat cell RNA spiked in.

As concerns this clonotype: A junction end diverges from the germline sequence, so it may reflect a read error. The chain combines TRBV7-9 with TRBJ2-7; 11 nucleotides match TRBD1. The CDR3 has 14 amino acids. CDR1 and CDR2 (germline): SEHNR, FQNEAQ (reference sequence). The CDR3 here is CASSGGQGVYERYF. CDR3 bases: TGTGCCAGCAGCGGGGGACAGGGGGTTTACGAGCGGTACTTC. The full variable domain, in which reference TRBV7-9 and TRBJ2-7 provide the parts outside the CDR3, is DTGVSQNPRHKITKRGQNVTFRCDPISEHNRLYWYRQTLGQGPEFLTYFQNEAQLEKSRLLSDRFSAERPKGSFSTLEIQRTEQGDSAMYLCASSGGQGVYERYFGPGTRLTVT.

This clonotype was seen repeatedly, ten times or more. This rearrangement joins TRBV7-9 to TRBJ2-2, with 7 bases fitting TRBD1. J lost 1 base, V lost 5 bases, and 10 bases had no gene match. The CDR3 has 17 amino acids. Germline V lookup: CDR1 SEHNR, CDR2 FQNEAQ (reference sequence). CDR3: CASSVSGTAVNTGELFF. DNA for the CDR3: TGTGCCAGCAGCGTTTCCGGGACAGCGGTGAACACCGGGGAGCTGTTTTTT.

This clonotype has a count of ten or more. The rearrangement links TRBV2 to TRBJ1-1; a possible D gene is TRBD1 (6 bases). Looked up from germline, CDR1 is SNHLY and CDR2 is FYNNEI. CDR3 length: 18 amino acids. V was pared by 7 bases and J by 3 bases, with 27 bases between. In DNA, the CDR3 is TGTGCCAGCAACGCCCGCGTTGGGGGGGCCAGTGAGGACACTGAAGCTTTCTTT. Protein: CASNARVGGASEDTEAFF.

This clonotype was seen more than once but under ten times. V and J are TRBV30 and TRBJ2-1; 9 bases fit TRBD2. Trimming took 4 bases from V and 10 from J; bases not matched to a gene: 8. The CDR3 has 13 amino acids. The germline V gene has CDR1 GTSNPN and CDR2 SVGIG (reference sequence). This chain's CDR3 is CAWTAGGDPEQFF. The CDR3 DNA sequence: TGTGCCTGGACTGCGGGAGGGGACCCAGAGCAGTTCTTC.

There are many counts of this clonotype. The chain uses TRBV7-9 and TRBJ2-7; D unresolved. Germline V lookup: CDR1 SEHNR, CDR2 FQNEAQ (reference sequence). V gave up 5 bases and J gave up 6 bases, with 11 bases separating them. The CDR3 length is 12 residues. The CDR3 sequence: CASSPERSEQYF. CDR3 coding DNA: TGTGCCAGCAGCCCGGAGAGGAGCGAGCAGTACTTC.

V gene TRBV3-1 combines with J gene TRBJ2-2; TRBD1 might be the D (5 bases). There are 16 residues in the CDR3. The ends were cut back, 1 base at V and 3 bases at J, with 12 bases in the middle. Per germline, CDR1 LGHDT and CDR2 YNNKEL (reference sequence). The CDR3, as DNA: TGTGCCAGCAGCCAAGGGTGGGGCGCGCACACCGGGGAGCTGTTTTTT. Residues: CASSQGWGAHTGELFF.

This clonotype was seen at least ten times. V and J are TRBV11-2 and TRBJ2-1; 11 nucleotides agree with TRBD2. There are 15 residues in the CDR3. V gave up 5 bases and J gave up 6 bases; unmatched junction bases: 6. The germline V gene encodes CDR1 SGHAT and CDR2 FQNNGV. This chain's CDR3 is CASSPGTSGGNEQFF. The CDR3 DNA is TGTGCCAGCAGCCCCGGGACTAGCGGAGGCAATGAGCAGTTCTTC.

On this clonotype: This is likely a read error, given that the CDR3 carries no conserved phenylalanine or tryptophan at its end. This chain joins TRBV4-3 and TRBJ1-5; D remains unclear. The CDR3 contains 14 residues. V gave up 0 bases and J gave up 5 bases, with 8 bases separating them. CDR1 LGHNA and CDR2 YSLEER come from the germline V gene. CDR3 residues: CASSQEIEYQPQHL. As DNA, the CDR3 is TGCGCCAGCAGCCAAGAGATTGAATATCAGCCCCAGCATCTT.

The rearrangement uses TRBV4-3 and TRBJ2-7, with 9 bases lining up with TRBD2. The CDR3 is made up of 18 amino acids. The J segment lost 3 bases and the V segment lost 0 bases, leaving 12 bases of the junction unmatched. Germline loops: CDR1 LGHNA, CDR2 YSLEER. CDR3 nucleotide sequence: TGCGCCAGCAGCCAAGATGCGGGAGCGGGGGGCCTTCTCTACGAGCAGTACTTC. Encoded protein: CASSQDAGAGGLLYEQYF.

CDR3 sequence (DNA): TGTGCCAGCAGCCACGAGGCTAGCGCCAACAATGAGCAGTTCTTC. It codes for CASSHEASANNEQFF. The chain recombines TRBV12-3 or TRBV12-4 with TRBJ2-1, with D possibly matching TRBD2 (6 bases). Between the trimmed V and J ends, which lost 6 bases and 5 bases, there was a span of 17 bases. The CDR3 length is 15 residues.